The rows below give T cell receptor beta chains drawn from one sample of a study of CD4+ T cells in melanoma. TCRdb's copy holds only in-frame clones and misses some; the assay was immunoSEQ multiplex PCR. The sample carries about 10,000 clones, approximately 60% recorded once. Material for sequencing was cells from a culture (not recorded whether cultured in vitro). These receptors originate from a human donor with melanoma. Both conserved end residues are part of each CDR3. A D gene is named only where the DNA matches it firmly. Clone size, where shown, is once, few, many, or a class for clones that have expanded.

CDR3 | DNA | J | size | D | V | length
CASSQTGYNSPLHF | TGCGCCAGCAGCCAAACAGGGTATAATTCACCCCTCCACTTT | TRBJ1-6 | NA | NA | TRBV4-1 | 14
CASSPIQGSVSKNIQYF | TGTGCCAGCTCACCCATACAGGGCTCCGTGTCCAAAAACATTCAGTACTTC | TRBJ2-4 | NA | NA | TRBV18 | 17
CASSFRALGGAGPPYEQYF | TGTGCCAGCAGCTTCCGGGCTTTGGGGGGAGCGGGGCCCCCCTACGAGCAGTACTTC | TRBJ2-7 | NA | NA | TRBV12-1 | 19
CASSTSRANYGYTF | TGTGCCAGCAGCACCAGCAGAGCTAACTATGGCTACACCTTC | TRBJ1-2 | NA | NA | TRBV9 | 14
CASSPPTFQGQETQYF | TGTGCCAGCAGCCCTCCCACCTTTCAGGGGCAAGAGACCCAGTACTTC | TRBJ2-5 | NA | NA | TRBV7-9 | 16
CASSFSPDTNYGYTF | TGCGCCAGCAGCTTTAGCCCAGATACTAACTATGGCTACACCTTC | TRBJ1-2 | NA | NA | TRBV5-1 | 15
CASSYSWGTNTEAFF | TGTGCCAGCAGTTACTCGTGGGGGACGAACACTGAAGCTTTCTTT | TRBJ1-1 | once | NA | TRBV6-5 | 15
CASSQGVAVRVNTEAFF | TGCGCCAGCAGCCAAGGGGTTGCGGTAAGGGTGAACACTGAAGCTTTCTTT | TRBJ1-1 | NA | NA | TRBV4-1 | 17
CASSSSWDSSRGYTF | TGTGCCAGCAGTTCATCCTGGGACTCTTCAAGGGGCTACACCTTC | TRBJ1-2 | NA | NA | TRBV27 | 15
CASIFSRAGETQYF | TGTGCCAGCATCTTCTCCAGGGCCGGAGAGACCCAGTACTTC | TRBJ2-5 | NA | NA | TRBV2 | 14
CASSLRGSTDTQYF | TGTGCCAGCAGCCTCAGGGGTTCCACAGATACGCAGTATTTT | TRBJ2-3 | NA | NA | TRBV6-5 | 14
CASSNDRWDTEAFF | TGTGCCAGCAGCAACGACAGATGGGACACTGAAGCTTTCTTT | TRBJ1-1 | NA | NA | TRBV11-1 | 14
CASVEGGFSTDTQYF | TGTGCCAGCGTCGAGGGGGGGTTTAGCACAGATACGCAGTATTTT | TRBJ2-3 | NA | NA | TRBV2 | 15
CASSLDRQSGYTF | TGCGCCAGCAGCCTGGACAGGCAGAGTGGCTACACCTTC | TRBJ1-2 | NA | TRBD1 | TRBV10-2 | 13
CASSPPVRLRKETQYF | TGTGCCAGCAGCCCTCCGGTCAGGCTTCGGAAAGAGACCCAGTACTTC | TRBJ2-5 | NA | NA | TRBV7-6 | 16
CASSSRREGNQPQHF | TGTGCCAGCAGCTCGAGGCGGGAGGGCAATCAGCCCCAGCATTTT | TRBJ1-5 | NA | NA | TRBV2 | 15
CASSRAVDNQPQHF | TGTGCCAGTAGTAGGGCCGTAGACAATCAGCCCCAGCATTTT | TRBJ1-5 | few | NA | TRBV19 | 14
CASTSLGDYSNEQYF | TGTGCCAGCACCTCATTGGGGGATTATAGCAACGAGCAGTACTTC | TRBJ2-7 | NA | NA | TRBV25-1 | 15
CASSLVSGGFGIQFF | TGTGCCAGCAGCTTGGTTAGCGGGGGGTTCGGGATCCAGTTCTTC | TRBJ2-1 | NA | TRBD2 | TRBV5-6 | 15
CASSSTSSTNEQFF | TGCGCCAGCAGCTCCACCTCAAGTACCAATGAGCAGTTCTTC | TRBJ2-1 | NA | NA | TRBV5-1 | 14
CASRDHRGDYGYTF | TGTGCCAGCAGGGACCACAGGGGTGACTATGGCTACACCTTC | TRBJ1-2 | NA | TRBD1 | TRBV6-5 | 14
CASSPAAGSREAFF | TGTGCCAGCTCACCAGCCGCAGGCTCCAGGGAAGCTTTCTTT | TRBJ1-1 | few | NA | TRBV18 | 14
CASSVAWTSGALGTDTQYF | TGTGCCAGCAGCGTAGCTTGGACTAGCGGGGCCCTCGGCACAGATACGCAGTATTTT | TRBJ2-3 | once | TRBD2 | TRBV9 | 19
CASREVGGGYEQYF | TGTGCCAGCAGGGAGGTGGGGGGAGGCTACGAGCAGTACTTC | TRBJ2-7 | NA | NA | TRBV6-5 | 14
CASSSRSSGRNYGYTF | TGTGCCAGCAGCTCCAGGAGTTCGGGCCGAAACTATGGCTACACCTTC | TRBJ1-2 | NA | NA | TRBV5-4 | 16
CASRDRGRGNTIYF | TGTGCCAGCCGAGACCGCGGGAGAGGAAACACCATATATTTT | TRBJ1-3 | NA | NA | TRBV27 | 14
CASSLAGEYNEQFF | TGCGCCAGCAGCTTGGCAGGGGAATACAATGAGCAGTTCTTC | TRBJ2-1 | NA | NA | TRBV5-1 | 14
CASSPYGAPQETQYF | TGCGCCAGCTCGCCCTACGGGGCACCGCAAGAGACCCAGTACTTC | TRBJ2-5 | NA | NA | TRBV5-1 | 15
CASSPQGRTGFFEQYF | TGCGCCAGCAGTCCCCAGGGCAGGACAGGGTTCTTTGAGCAGTACTTC | TRBJ2-7 | NA | TRBD1 | TRBV23-1 | 16
CASSFLANYGYTF | TGTGCCAGCAGCTTTTTGGCTAACTATGGCTACACCTTC | TRBJ1-2 | once | NA | TRBV5-4 | 13
CASSLTGTSGGTQYF | TGTGCCAGCAGTTTAACCGGGACTAGCGGGGGGACCCAGTACTTC | TRBJ2-5 | NA | TRBD2 | TRBV6-1 | 15
CASSFFPGEGTDTQYF | TGTGCCAGCAGTTTTTTCCCCGGCGAGGGCACAGATACGCAGTATTTT | TRBJ2-3 | NA | NA | TRBV27 | 16
CASSLASVEQFF | TGTGCCAGCAGCTTAGCCAGCGTTGAGCAGTTCTTC | TRBJ2-1 | NA | NA | TRBV7-9 | 12
CASPRSSTF | TGCGCCAGCCCCCGGTCTAGCACCTTC | TRBJ1-2 | few | NA | TRBV5-1 | 9
CASSLQLYNEQFF | TGTGCCAGCAGCCTCCAACTCTACAATGAGCAGTTCTTC | TRBJ2-1 | NA | NA | TRBV11-3 | 13
CATSRVGNTQYF | TGTGCCACCAGCAGAGTGGGAAATACGCAGTATTTT | TRBJ2-3 | NA | NA | TRBV15 | 12
CASSFGFNSPLHF | TGTGCCAGCAGTTTCGGATTTAATTCACCCCTCCACTTT | TRBJ1-6 | NA | NA | TRBV27 | 13
CASSPLSGDSEQYF | TGTGCCAGCTCACCCCTTAGCGGAGATTCCGAGCAGTACTTC | TRBJ2-7 | NA | NA | TRBV18 | 14
CASAGLGTDTQYF | TGTGCCAGCGCAGGGTTAGGCACAGATACGCAGTATTTT | TRBJ2-3 | NA | NA | TRBV18 | 13
CAMGRDRGPYEQYF | TGTGCCATGGGCCGGGACAGGGGGCCCTACGAGCAGTACTTC | TRBJ2-7 | few | TRBD1 | TRBV10-3 | 14
CSSTSGAGETQYF | TGCAGCTCGACTAGCGGGGCGGGAGAGACCCAGTACTTC | TRBJ2-5 | NA | TRBD2 | TRBV29-1 | 13
CASSRTGHSPLHF | TGTGCCAGTAGTAGGACAGGGCATTCACCCCTCCACTTT | TRBJ1-6 | NA | TRBD1 | TRBV19 | 13
CASSLASGLPTEAFF | TGCGCCAGCAGCTTGGCCTCGGGACTGCCCACTGAAGCTTTCTTT | TRBJ1-1 | NA | NA | TRBV5-1 | 15
CASSQDLPTGLYETQYF | TGTGCCAGCAGCCAAGATCTACCGACAGGGCTCTACGAGACCCAGTACTTC | TRBJ2-5 | NA | TRBD1 | TRBV4-2 | 17
CASSHHIDRNEAFF | TGCGCCAGCAGCCACCACATTGACAGGAATGAAGCTTTCTTT | TRBJ1-1 | few | NA | TRBV5-1 | 14
CASSSVGSNTEAFF | TGTGCCAGCAGTTCGGTGGGCTCGAACACTGAAGCTTTCTTT | TRBJ1-1 | once | NA | TRBV6-5 | 14
CASSRLGQRGEQYF | TGTGCCAGCAGCCGCCTGGGACAGCGCGGAGAGCAGTACTTC | TRBJ2-7 | NA | TRBD1 | TRBV11-3 | 14
CASSSTSGGEQTQYF | TGTGCCAGCAGCTCGACTAGCGGGGGCGAGCAGACCCAGTACTTC | TRBJ2-5 | NA | TRBD2 | TRBV11-2 | 15
CASSSGTGGEKLFF | TGCGCCAGCAGCTCCGGGACAGGGGGAGAAAAACTGTTTTTT | TRBJ1-4 | NA | TRBD1 | TRBV5-1 | 14
CASNSRGSLSYNEQFF | TGTGCCAGCAATTCGCGCGGGTCCCTCTCCTACAATGAGCAGTTCTTC | TRBJ2-1 | NA | NA | TRBV6-6 | 16
CASSPPNAVRERTDTQYF | TGTGCCAGCTCACCACCCAATGCTGTAAGGGAAAGGACAGATACGCAGTATTTT | TRBJ2-3 | NA | NA | TRBV18 | 18
CAISESASAYEQYF | TGTGCCATCAGTGAGTCGGCATCCGCCTACGAGCAGTACTTC | TRBJ2-7 | NA | NA | TRBV10-3 | 14
CASKTDGVPVNIQYF | TGTGCCAGCAAAACAGACGGTGTCCCAGTAAACATTCAGTACTTC | TRBJ2-4 | once | NA | TRBV6-6 | 15
CASSYGQGDSYNSPLHF | TGCGCCAGCAGCTACGGACAGGGCGACTCCTATAATTCACCCCTCCACTTT | TRBJ1-6 | few | TRBD1 | TRBV5-1 | 17
CASSLGGDRLPGANVLTF | TGCGCCAGCAGCTTGGGGGGGGACAGACTCCCTGGGGCCAACGTCCTGACTTTC | TRBJ2-6 | few | NA | TRBV5-1 | 18
CASSLPGEETQYF | TGCGCCAGCAGCCTGCCCGGAGAAGAGACCCAGTACTTC | TRBJ2-5 | few | NA | TRBV5-1 | 13